Below, 5 T cell receptor beta chains from the same sample are listed, as sequenced in a study of shared clonotypes between healthy human individuals. This table comes from immunoSEQ multiplex PCR, and its TCRdb copy is limited to in-frame clones, with some not included. The repertoire has 900,000 to 1,200,000 clones, around 82% of them found once; the top ten carry roughly 0.57%. Sequenced material: memory CD4+ T cells from PBMCs. This sample's subset: CD45RA-negative fraction. These TCRs come from a man aged 18 to 30 in good health. Some clones in this sample may be carry-over from other donors' samples.

V gene TRBV28 combines with J gene TRBJ1-3; no definite D call. The germline gives CDR1 MDHEN, CDR2 SYDVKM. The CDR3 length is 16 residues. Trimming removed 7 bases from V and 0 bases from J, with 16 bases in between. The CDR3 reads CASTPGPYSSGNTIYF. DNA of the CDR3: TGTGCCAGCACTCCAGGACCTTACAGCTCTGGAAACACCATATATTTT.

The chain combines TRBV5-1 with TRBJ1-4; D is undetermined. Germline V lookup: CDR1 SGHRS, CDR2 YFSETQ. The CDR3 contains 15 residues. With 5 bases removed from V and 2 bases from J, the gap between germline ends came to 13 bases. CDR3 in DNA: TGCGCCAGCAGTCGTCAGGCCGGGACTAATGAAAAACTGTTTTTT. Translating gives CASSRQAGTNEKLFF.

The CDR3 region has the DNA TGTGCCAGCAGTTTTCAGGGGGATACGCAGTATTTT. Translation gives CASSFQGDTQYF. This chain connects TRBV2 to TRBJ2-3; D might be TRBD1 (6 bases). Germline CDR1 reads SNHLY; CDR2 reads FYNNEI. This CDR3 comprises 12 residues. Trimming took 5 bases from V and 6 from J, leaving 9 bases between them.

V usage is TRBV2 and J usage is TRBJ2-1; no definite D call. The CDR3 has 14 amino acids. CDR1 is SNHLY, CDR2 FYNNEI, per germline. V dropped 2 bases and J dropped 0 bases, with 5 bases sitting between them. For the CDR3, the DNA is TGTGCCAGCAGTGAAACAGCCTCCTACAATGAGCAGTTCTTC. Its protein is CASSETASYNEQFF.

The rearrangement uses TRBV5-1 and TRBJ1-1; D unresolved. Germline V gene lookup returns CDR1 SGHRS and CDR2 YFSETQ. Deletions cut 0 bases from V and 5 bases from J, with 11 bases between. The CDR3 has 14 amino acids. In nucleotides, the CDR3 is TGCGCCAGCAGCTTGGCGTTGGGCCGGACTGAAGCTTTCTTT. It codes for CASSLALGRTEAFF.